This T cell receptor beta chain was documented in a study of radiotherapy plus CTLA-4 blockade in lung cancer. Background on the study: Roughly 17% of enrolled patients responded objectively, and roughly 31% had disease control. Study-wide results and caveats: The study found tumor-derived TCR clones expanded in blood after radiotherapy plus ipilimumab.

The assay was immunoSEQ multiplex PCR, and TCRdb's table has in-frame clones only and misses some. The repertoire consists of tens of thousands of clones, with roughly 80% occurring once and the leading ten covering 0.82%. Notes on this clone: Its antigen remains unidentified.

V lost 5 bases and J 0 bases, leaving 10 bases between the germline ends. Germline V gene sequence: CDR1 SQVTM, CDR2 ANQGSEA. This CDR3 comprises 13 residues. This rearrangement joins TRBV29-1 to TRBJ1-1; D is undetermined. The receptor comes from a human donor with non-small cell lung cancer who had stable disease on radiotherapy plus ipilimumab. Here the sequenced sample was peripheral blood, taken from a patient treated with radiotherapy plus ipilimumab. The CDR3 nucleotides read TGCAGCGTTAAGGGAGGCCTGAACACTGAAGCTTTCTTT. Protein: CSVKGGLNTEAFF.